The present entry profiles one T cell receptor (beta chain) with its context. The antigen is undetermined. With 60 Vbeta and 13 Jbeta primers, the PCR was carried out. TCRdb's copy holds only in-frame clones and misses some; the assay was immunoSEQ multiplex PCR. The sample lists about 180,000 clones; roughly four fifths were seen once. These data originate in a study of cytomegalovirus exposure and HLA in healthy donors. Study observations and caveats: It was 164 TCR beta chains that were listed as cytomegalovirus-associated.

This clonotype was obtained from a man aged 18 to 29 in good health and CMV-seronegative. Sample: PBMCs.

The CDR3 nucleotides read TGTGCCAGCTCCTCCCGCGGGAACCAAGAGACCCAGTACTTC. The encoded protein is CASSSRGNQETQYF. This rearrangement joins TRBV5-4 to TRBJ2-5, with a tentative D call TRBD2 (6 bases). The CDR3 has 14 residues. Germline CDR1 reads SGHNT; CDR2 reads YYREEE (reference sequence). Between the trimmed V and J ends, which lost 7 bases and 0 bases, there was a span of 13 bases. The variable domain in full, completed from reference TRBV5-4 and TRBJ2-5, reads ETGVTQSPTHLIKTRGQQVTLRCSSQSGHNTVSWYQQALGQGPQFIFQYYREEENGRGNFPPRFSGLQFPNYSSELNVNALELDDSALYLCASSSRGNQETQYFGPGTRLLVL.